Each of the 6 T cell receptor beta chains below was sequenced from the same sample in a study of prognosis after radiotherapy for stage I lung cancer. CDR3 of TCR beta was amplified from genomic DNA via a two-round multiplex PCR. With primers specific to each TRBV and TRBJ gene, the first-round PCR was performed. MiXCR, applied by TCRdb to the multiplex PCR reads, yields one record per CDR3 protein. The table shows over 15,000 distinct CDR3 sequences, with around two fifths occurring only once. Material: PBMCs, obtained before or after stereotactic body radiation therapy (not recorded which). These receptors all stem from a donor aged 50 or older with non-small cell lung cancer.

Turning to this clonotype: One end of the junction is discordant with germline, which a read error may explain. The V call is TRBV28, the J call TRBJ1-2; tentative D call: TRBD1 (5 bases). Germline V gene data show CDR1 as MDHEN and CDR2 as SYDVKM. This CDR3 spans 11 amino acids. The CDR3 reads CVSSGPYVYTF. CDR3 DNA: TGTGTCTCCTCGGGGCCCTATGTCTACACCTTC.

This chain connects TRBV6-2 or TRBV6-3 to TRBJ2-7; 7 bases match TRBD1. Germline V gene lookup returns CDR1 MNHEY and CDR2 SVGEGT. This CDR3 comprises 15 residues. V lost 5 bases and J lost 2; bases outside the gene matches: 9. The CDR3 region is CASSDGQVPTYEQYF. CDR3 nucleotides: TGTGCCAGCAGTGATGGACAGGTCCCCACCTACGAGCAGTACTTC.

About this clonotype itself: It is likely a read error: a sequence one base away is far more abundant. V gene TRBV6-6 combines with J gene TRBJ2-1, with D possibly matching TRBD2 (5 bases). There are 17 residues in the CDR3. Per germline, CDR1 MNHNY and CDR2 SVGAGI (reference sequence). V was cut by 5 bases and J by 0 bases, with 17 bases left in between. CDR3 coding DNA: TGTGCCAGCAGTCGCTCCATCGGACTCGGCTCCTACAATGAGCAGTTCTTC. This encodes CASSRSIGLGSYNEQFF.

Concerning this clonotype itself: One end of the junction does not line up with germline, which may come from a read error. This chain joins TRBV6-1 and TRBJ1-6; tentative D call: TRBD1 (6 bases). Germline V lookup: CDR1 MNHNS, CDR2 SASEGT. The CDR3 runs to 14 residues. The CDR3: CGSSEQQGYSPLHF. CDR3 in DNA: TGTGGCAGCAGTGAACAACAGGGTTACTCACCGCTCCACTTT.

This clonotype has ten or more counts. The V gene is TRBV24-1, the J gene TRBJ2-1; TRBD1 is a possible D gene (5 bases). There are 15 residues in the CDR3. The V gene lost 3 bases and the J gene lost 3 bases, with 11 bases spanning the gap. Germline CDR1 reads KGHDR; CDR2 reads SFDVKD. For the CDR3, the DNA is TGTGCCACCAGTGATAGGGGAAGAGGCTACAATGAGCAGTTCTTC. Residues: CATSDRGRGYNEQFF.

The sample holds many counts of this clonotype. The V gene is TRBV28, the J gene TRBJ2-7, with TRBD1 identical over 8 bases. In germline, CDR1 is MDHEN, CDR2 SYDVKM. The V gene end was trimmed by 2 bases and the J gene end by 3 bases; junction bases not matched to a gene: 6. The CDR3 loop spans 15 amino acids. The CDR3 region has the DNA TGTGCCAGCAGTTTACAGGACAGGGAATACTACGAGCAGTACTTC. Residues: CASSLQDREYYEQYF.